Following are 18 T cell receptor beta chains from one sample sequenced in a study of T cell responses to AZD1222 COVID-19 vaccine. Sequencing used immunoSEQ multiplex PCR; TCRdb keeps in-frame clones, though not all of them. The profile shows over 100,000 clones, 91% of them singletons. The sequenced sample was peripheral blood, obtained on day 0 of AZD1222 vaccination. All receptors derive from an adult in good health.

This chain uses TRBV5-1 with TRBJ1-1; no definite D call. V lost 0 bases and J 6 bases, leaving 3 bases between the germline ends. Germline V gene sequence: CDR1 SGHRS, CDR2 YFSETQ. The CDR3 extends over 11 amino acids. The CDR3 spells CASSLGPEAFF. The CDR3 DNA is TGCGCCAGCAGCTTGGGGCCTGAAGCTTTCTTT.

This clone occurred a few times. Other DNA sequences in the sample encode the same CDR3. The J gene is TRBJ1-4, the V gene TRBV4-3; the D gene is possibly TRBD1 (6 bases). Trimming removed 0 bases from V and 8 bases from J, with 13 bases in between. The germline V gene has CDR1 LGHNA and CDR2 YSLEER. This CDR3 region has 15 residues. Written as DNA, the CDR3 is TGCGCCAGCAGCCAAGATTCAGGGGCCCGGGAAAAACTGTTTTTT. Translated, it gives CASSQDSGAREKLFF.

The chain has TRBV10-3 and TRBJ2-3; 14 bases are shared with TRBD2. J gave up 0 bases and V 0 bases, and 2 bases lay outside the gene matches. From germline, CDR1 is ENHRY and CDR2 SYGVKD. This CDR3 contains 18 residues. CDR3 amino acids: CAISESGLAGGSTDTQYF. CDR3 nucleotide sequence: TGTGCCATCAGTGAGTCTGGACTAGCGGGGGGCAGCACAGATACGCAGTATTTT.

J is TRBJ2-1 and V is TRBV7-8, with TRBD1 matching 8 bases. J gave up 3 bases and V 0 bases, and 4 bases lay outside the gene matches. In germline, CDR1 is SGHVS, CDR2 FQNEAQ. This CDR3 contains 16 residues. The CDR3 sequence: CASSLARTGLYNEQFF. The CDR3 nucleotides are TGTGCCAGCAGCTTAGCGCGGACAGGGCTCTACAATGAGCAGTTCTTC. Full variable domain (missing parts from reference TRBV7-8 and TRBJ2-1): GAGVSQSPRYKVAKRGQDVALRCDPISGHVSLFWYQQALGQGPEFLTYFQNEAQLDKSGLPSDRFFAERPEGSVSTLKIQRTQQEDSAVYLCASSLARTGLYNEQFFGPGTRLTVL.

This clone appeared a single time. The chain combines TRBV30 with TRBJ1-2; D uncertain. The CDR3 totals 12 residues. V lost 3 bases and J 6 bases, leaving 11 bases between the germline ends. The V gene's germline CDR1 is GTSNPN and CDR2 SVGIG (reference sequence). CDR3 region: CAWRGTEHGYTF. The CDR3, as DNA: TGTGCCTGGAGAGGTACTGAGCATGGCTACACCTTC.

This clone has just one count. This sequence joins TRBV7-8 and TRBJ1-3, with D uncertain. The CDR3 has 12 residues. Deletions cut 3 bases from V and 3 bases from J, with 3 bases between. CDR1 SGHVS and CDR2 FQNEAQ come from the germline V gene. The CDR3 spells CASSFIGNTIYF. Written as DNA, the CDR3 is TGTGCCAGCAGCTTTATTGGAAACACCATATATTTT.

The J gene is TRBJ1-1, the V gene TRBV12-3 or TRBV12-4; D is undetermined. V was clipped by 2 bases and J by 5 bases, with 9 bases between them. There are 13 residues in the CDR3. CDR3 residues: CASSLNSATEAFF. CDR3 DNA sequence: TGTGCCAGCAGTTTAAATTCGGCTACTGAAGCTTTCTTT.

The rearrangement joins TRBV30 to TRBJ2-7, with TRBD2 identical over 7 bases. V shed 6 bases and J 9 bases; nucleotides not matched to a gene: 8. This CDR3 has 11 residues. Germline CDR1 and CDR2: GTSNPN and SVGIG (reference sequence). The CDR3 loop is CACGTPGGQYF. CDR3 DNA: TGTGCCTGTGGTACCCCGGGGGGGCAGTACTTC.

CDR3 DNA sequence: TGTGCCAGCAGTTTATCGGACAGTCTAATACCCTACGAGCAGTACTTC. Amino acids: CASSLSDSLIPYEQYF. The chain recombines TRBV27 with TRBJ2-7, with D maybe TRBD1 (6 bases). CDR1 MNHEY and CDR2 SMNVEV come from the germline V gene (reference sequence). Trimming cost V 0 bases and J 2 bases, with 14 bases left between them. The CDR3 runs to 16 residues.

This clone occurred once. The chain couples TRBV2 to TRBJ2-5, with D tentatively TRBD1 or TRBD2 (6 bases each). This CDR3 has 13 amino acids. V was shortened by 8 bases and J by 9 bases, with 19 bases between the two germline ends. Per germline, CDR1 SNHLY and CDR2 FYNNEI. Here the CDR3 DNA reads TGTGCCAGCTATAAGGGGGGTCAGAATGCCCAGTACTTC. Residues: CASYKGGQNAQYF.

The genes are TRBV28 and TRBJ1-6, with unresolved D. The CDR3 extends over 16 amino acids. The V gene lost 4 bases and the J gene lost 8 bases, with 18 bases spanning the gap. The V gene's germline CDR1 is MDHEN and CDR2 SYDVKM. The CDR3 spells CASSSPSTGLHSPLHF. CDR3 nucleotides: TGTGCCAGCAGTTCGCCGTCTACCGGACTGCATTCACCCCTCCACTTT.

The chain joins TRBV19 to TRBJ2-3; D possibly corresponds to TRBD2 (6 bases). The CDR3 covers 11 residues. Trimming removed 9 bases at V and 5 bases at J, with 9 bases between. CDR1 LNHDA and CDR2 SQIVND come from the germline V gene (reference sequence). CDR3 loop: CASLGGDTQYF. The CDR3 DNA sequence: TGTGCCAGCCTGGGGGGAGATACGCAGTATTTT.

The CDR3 loop is CASGLTGGDQPQHF. DNA of the CDR3: TGTGCTAGTGGTCTGACAGGGGGCGATCAGCCCCAGCATTTT. The chain couples TRBV12-5 to TRBJ1-5; 10 bases match TRBD1. CDR1 is LGHNT and CDR2 is FRNRAP in the germline V gene. The ends lost 5 bases at V and 5 bases at J; junction bases unmatched: 3. This CDR3 comprises 14 residues.

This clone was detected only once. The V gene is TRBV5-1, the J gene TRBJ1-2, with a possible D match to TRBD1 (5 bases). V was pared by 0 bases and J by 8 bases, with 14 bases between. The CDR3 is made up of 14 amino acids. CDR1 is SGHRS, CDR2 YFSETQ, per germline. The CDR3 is CASSLVGGTRGYTF. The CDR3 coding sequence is TGCGCCAGCAGCTTGGTGGGTGGGACCAGAGGCTACACCTTC.

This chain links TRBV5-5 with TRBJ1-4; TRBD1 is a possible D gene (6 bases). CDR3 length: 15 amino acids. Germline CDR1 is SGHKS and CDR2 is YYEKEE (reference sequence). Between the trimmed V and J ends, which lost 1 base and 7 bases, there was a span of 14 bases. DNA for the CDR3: TGTGCCAGCAGCTTGAATCCGAGGGGGGTTGAAAAACTGTTTTTT. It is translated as CASSLNPRGVEKLFF.

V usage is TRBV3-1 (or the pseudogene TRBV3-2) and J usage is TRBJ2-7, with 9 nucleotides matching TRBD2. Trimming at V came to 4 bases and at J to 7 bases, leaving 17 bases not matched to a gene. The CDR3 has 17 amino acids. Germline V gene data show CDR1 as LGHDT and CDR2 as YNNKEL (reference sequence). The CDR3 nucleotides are TGTGCCAGCAGCCGGGAAGGCGGGGGGGCCATTCGGTGGGAGCAGTACTTC. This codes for CASSREGGGAIRWEQYF.

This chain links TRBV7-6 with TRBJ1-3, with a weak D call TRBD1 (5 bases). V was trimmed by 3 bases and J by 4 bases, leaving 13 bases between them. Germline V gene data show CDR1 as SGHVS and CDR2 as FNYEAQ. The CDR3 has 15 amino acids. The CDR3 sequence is CASSLGRASGNTIYF. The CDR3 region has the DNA TGTGCCAGCAGCTTGGGCAGGGCCTCCGGAAACACCATATATTTT.

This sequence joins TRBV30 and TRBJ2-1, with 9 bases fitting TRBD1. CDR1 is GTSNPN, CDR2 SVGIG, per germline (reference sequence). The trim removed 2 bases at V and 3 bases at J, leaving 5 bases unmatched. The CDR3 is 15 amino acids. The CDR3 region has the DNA TGTGCCTGGAGTATCTTGGACAGGGGCTACAATGAGCAGTTCTTC. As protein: CAWSILDRGYNEQFF.